This is a list of T cell receptor beta chains from one sample in a study of blood T cell repertoires in COVID-19. Using immunoSEQ multiplex PCR, the repertoire was profiled, and TCRdb retains in-frame clones only, with some absent. The repertoire consists of roughly 99,000 clones, with 79% occurring once and the leading ten covering 15% to 20%. Specimen: peripheral blood. The receptor set was obtained from an elderly woman with active or convalescent COVID-19. Each CDR3 is given with its conserved first and last residue. A D gene is named only where the DNA matches it firmly. Size values are once, few and many counts, or a class for expanded clones, and some rows have none.

V: TRBV10-3; J: TRBJ2-5; size: few; D: NA; DNA: TGTGCCATCAGTGGGGCTGGAACAGTACAAGAGACCCAGTACTTC; CDR3: CAISGAGTVQETQYF
V: TRBV9; J: TRBJ1-4; size: NA; D: TRBD1; DNA: TGTGCCAGCAGCGCCACAGGGGGAAGTAATGAAAAACTGTTTTTT; CDR3: CASSATGGSNEKLFF
V: TRBV9; J: TRBJ2-5; size: few; D: NA; DNA: TGTGCCAGCAGCCCTGGGAGTGGAGAGACCCAGTACTTC; CDR3: CASSPGSGETQYF
V: TRBV2; J: TRBJ2-1; size: NA; D: NA; DNA: TGTGCCAGCAGCCCCAAATTCAATGAGCAGTTCTTC; CDR3: CASSPKFNEQFF
V: TRBV14; J: TRBJ2-5; size: NA; D: TRBD2; DNA: TGTGCCAGCAGCCAAGTCTCTAGCGGAGCTAAAGAGACCCAGTACTTC; CDR3: CASSQVSSGAKETQYF
V: TRBV6-2/TRBV6-3; J: TRBJ1-1; size: few; D: TRBD1; DNA: TGTGCCAGCAGCGACCAGGGGGCGTCGAACACTGAAGCTTTCTTT; CDR3: CASSDQGASNTEAFF
V: TRBV6-1; J: TRBJ2-5; size: NA; D: TRBD1; DNA: TGTGCCAGCAGTGAAGCGCGGACAGGGGATGAGACCCAGTACTTC; CDR3: CASSEARTGDETQYF
V: TRBV4-3; J: TRBJ1-6; size: NA; D: NA; DNA: TGCGCCAGCAGCCAAGCGGGAATAGGCTATAATTCACCCCTCCACTTT; CDR3: CASSQAGIGYNSPLHF
V: TRBV5-1; J: TRBJ1-3; size: NA; D: TRBD1; DNA: TGCGCCAGCAGCTCCGGGACAGGGTCTGGAAACACCATATATTTT; CDR3: CASSSGTGSGNTIYF
V: TRBV5-4; J: TRBJ2-2; size: NA; D: NA; DNA: TGTGCCAGCAGCTTGGGGAGGATCGGGGAGCTGTTTTTT; CDR3: CASSLGRIGELFF
V: TRBV27; J: TRBJ2-5; size: NA; D: TRBD2; DNA: TGTGCCAGCAGTCTACGGACTAGCGGGATAGAGACCCAGTACTTC; CDR3: CASSLRTSGIETQYF
V: TRBV19; J: TRBJ2-3; size: NA; D: TRBD2; DNA: TGTGCCAGTAGTATTTTCGCGGGAGGGGGCACAGATACGCAGTATTTT; CDR3: CASSIFAGGGTDTQYF
V: TRBV6-6; J: TRBJ2-1; size: NA; D: TRBD1; DNA: TGTGCCAGCAGTAAGACAGGGAACAATGAGCAGTTCTTC; CDR3: CASSKTGNNEQFF
V: TRBV19; J: TRBJ2-1; size: NA; D: TRBD1; DNA: TGTGCCAGTAGTTCACAGGGGGGTGAGCAGTTCTTC; CDR3: CASSSQGGEQFF
V: TRBV19; J: TRBJ1-1; size: few; D: NA; DNA: TGTGCCAGTAGTCTGAGGAACACTGAAGCTTTCTTT; CDR3: CASSLRNTEAFF
V: TRBV7-8; J: TRBJ1-3; size: NA; D: NA; DNA: TGTGCCAGCAGCTTAGTATTCGCGGAATCTGGAAACACCATATATTTT; CDR3: CASSLVFAESGNTIYF
V: TRBV19; J: TRBJ2-1; size: NA; D: TRBD1; DNA: TGTGCCAGTAGTTCGCCACCCGGGACAGGGTCGTGGGATGAGCAGTTCTTC; CDR3: CASSSPPGTGSWDEQFF
V: TRBV19; J: TRBJ1-5; size: NA; D: TRBD1; DNA: TGTGCCAGTAAAGGGACAGCGTATAGCAATCAGCCCCAGCATTTT; CDR3: CASKGTAYSNQPQHF
V: TRBV27; J: TRBJ2-7; size: NA; D: NA; DNA: TGTGCCAGCAGTCCCCTGACCCTAGCTGCTGCCGAGCAGTACTTC; CDR3: CASSPLTLAAAEQYF
V: TRBV30; J: TRBJ1-6; size: NA; D: TRBD1; DNA: TGTGCCTGGAGTTCGGACAGGAGCAGATCAAACTCCTATAATTCACCCCTCCACTTT; CDR3: CAWSSDRSRSNSYNSPLHF
V: TRBV21-1; J: TRBJ2-1; size: once; D: NA; DNA: TGTGCCAAAGGGACAGGGGGCCCCCATAAGCAGTTCTTC; CDR3: CAKGTGGPHKQFF
V: TRBV19; J: TRBJ2-1; size: NA; D: TRBD2; DNA: TGTGCCAGTAGTATAGCCTTCGCCGAGGGGAGGGGTTCCTACAATGAGCAGTTCTTC; CDR3: CASSIAFAEGRGSYNEQFF
V: TRBV21-1; J: TRBJ2-7; size: NA; D: NA; DNA: TGTGCCAGCAGCAAAATCCGAGACAGGGGGCCGACCCCCTACGAGCAGTACTTC; CDR3: CASSKIRDRGPTPYEQYF
V: TRBV9; J: TRBJ1-1; size: NA; D: NA; DNA: TGTGCCAGCAGCGCGACAGTCGCCACTGAAGCTTTCTTT; CDR3: CASSATVATEAFF
V: TRBV11-2; J: TRBJ2-3; size: NA; D: TRBD1; DNA: TGTGCCAGCAGCTTCGGGACAGGGGCAAGAGATACGCAGTATTTT; CDR3: CASSFGTGARDTQYF
V: TRBV5-4; J: TRBJ2-1; size: NA; D: TRBD2; DNA: TGTGCCAGCAGCCCAAAGCGACTAGCGGGTAACAATGAGCAGTTCTTC; CDR3: CASSPKRLAGNNEQFF
V: TRBV11-3; J: TRBJ1-5; size: NA; D: NA; DNA: TGTGCCAGCAGCTTAGATCGGCCAGGTGCTTATAGCAATCAGCCCCAGCATTTT; CDR3: CASSLDRPGAYSNQPQHF
V: TRBV7-9; J: TRBJ2-3; size: NA; D: NA; DNA: TGTGCCAATTCAGGAGGAGATACGCAGTATTTT; CDR3: CANSGGDTQYF
V: TRBV19; J: TRBJ2-5; size: NA; D: TRBD2; DNA: TGTGCCAGTAGTACAGGCCTTCTAGCGGGAGGGCCAGGAGAGACCCAGTACTTC; CDR3: CASSTGLLAGGPGETQYF
V: TRBV18; J: TRBJ2-5; size: NA; D: TRBD1; DNA: TGTGCCAGCTCACCACGGCAACAGGGGCAGGAGACCCAGTACTTC; CDR3: CASSPRQQGQETQYF
V: TRBV7-3; J: TRBJ2-1; size: NA; D: TRBD2; DNA: TGTGCCAGCAGCCTAGGGCTAGCGGGAACCTACGGGCAGTTCTTC; CDR3: CASSLGLAGTYGQFF
V: TRBV5-5; J: TRBJ1-2; size: NA; D: TRBD1; DNA: TGTGCCAGCAGCTTAAGCACAGGGGGGGGCTACACCTTC; CDR3: CASSLSTGGGYTF
V: TRBV5-6; J: TRBJ1-2; size: NA; D: NA; DNA: TGTGCCAGCAGCTCCTCCTCGTTTTACTATGGCTACACCTTC; CDR3: CASSSSSFYYGYTF
V: TRBV9; J: TRBJ2-5; size: NA; D: TRBD1; DNA: TGTGCCAGCAGCGTAGCCCCCGGGACAGGGGGCCAAGAGACCCAGTACTTC; CDR3: CASSVAPGTGGQETQYF
V: TRBV11-2; J: TRBJ1-2; size: NA; D: TRBD1; DNA: TGTGCCAGCAGCTCTGGATCTAGGGGGCTGGGTGGCTACACCTTC; CDR3: CASSSGSRGLGGYTF
V: TRBV4-2; J: TRBJ2-3; size: NA; D: TRBD2; DNA: TGTGCCAGCAGCCTCTGGGGGGATAGCGGGACGGGAGATACGCAGTATTTT; CDR3: CASSLWGDSGTGDTQYF
V: TRBV10-3; J: TRBJ2-2; size: few; D: NA; DNA: TGTGCCATCAGAGGGGGAACCGGGGAGCTGTTTTTT; CDR3: CAIRGGTGELFF
V: TRBV20-1; J: TRBJ2-3; size: NA; D: NA; DNA: TGCAGTGCTAGTAGGGGAGGCCCCACAGATACGCAGTATTTT; CDR3: CSASRGGPTDTQYF
V: TRBV19; J: TRBJ2-3; size: NA; D: TRBD1; DNA: TGTGCCAGTAGCCCGATGCCGGGACAGGGGGCAGATACGCAGTATTTT; CDR3: CASSPMPGQGADTQYF
V: TRBV7-2; J: TRBJ2-7; size: few; D: NA; DNA: TGTGCCAGCAGCTTAGTCGCAGCCTACGAGCAGTACTTC; CDR3: CASSLVAAYEQYF
V: TRBV19; J: TRBJ1-1; size: once; D: TRBD1; DNA: TGTGCCAGTAGGGGTCAGGGGGCCACTGAAGCTTTCTTT; CDR3: CASRGQGATEAFF
V: TRBV13; J: TRBJ2-7; size: NA; D: NA; DNA: TGTGCCAGCAGCTTAGCCGGGATTTCCTACGAGCAGTACTTC; CDR3: CASSLAGISYEQYF
V: TRBV11-3; J: TRBJ2-3; size: once; D: NA; DNA: TGTGCCAGCAGCTTAGAGGCAGGCACAGATACGCAGTATTTT; CDR3: CASSLEAGTDTQYF
V: TRBV7-3; J: TRBJ2-1; size: NA; D: TRBD1; DNA: TGTGCCAGCAGCTTAAGAGGACAGGGGGTCGATGAGCAGTTCTTC; CDR3: CASSLRGQGVDEQFF
V: TRBV4-1; J: TRBJ1-1; size: NA; D: NA; DNA: TGCGCCAGCAGCCAAGATTCCGGACCCTCGGGGGGAGCTTTCTTT; CDR3: CASSQDSGPSGGAFF
V: TRBV2; J: TRBJ2-1; size: NA; D: TRBD2; DNA: TGTGCCAGCAGTGGGGGGAGCGGGAGAGGATATGAGCAGTTCTTC; CDR3: CASSGGSGRGYEQFF
V: TRBV21-1; J: TRBJ2-7; size: NA; D: NA; DNA: TGTGCCAGCAGCAAAGACGACGGCCTAGCGGGAGGATGCCGTTGGTTCGAGCAGTACTTC; CDR3: CASSKDDGLAGGCRWFEQYF
V: TRBV7-3; J: TRBJ2-3; size: NA; D: TRBD1; DNA: TGTGCCAGCAGCCGATCAACAGGGGTTCGCACAGATACGCAGTATTTT; CDR3: CASSRSTGVRTDTQYF
V: TRBV5-1; J: TRBJ2-5; size: NA; D: NA; DNA: TGCGCCAGCAGCCCTGGAGCCCAGGGGCAAGAGACCCAGTACTTC; CDR3: CASSPGAQGQETQYF
V: TRBV20-1; J: TRBJ2-3; size: NA; D: NA; DNA: TGCAGTGCTAGTACGGGACTTAGTCGGGGGGATACGCAGTATTTT; CDR3: CSASTGLSRGDTQYF
V: TRBV13; J: TRBJ1-3; size: few; D: NA; DNA: TGTGCCAGCAGCTTAGGGAGCTCTGGAAACACCATATATTTT; CDR3: CASSLGSSGNTIYF
V: TRBV6-2/TRBV6-3; J: TRBJ1-2; size: once; D: NA; DNA: TGTGCCAGCAGTCCGACTGAAGGCTATGGCTACACCTTC; CDR3: CASSPTEGYGYTF
V: TRBV7-2; J: TRBJ2-7; size: NA; D: TRBD2; DNA: TGTGCCAGCAGCTCCTCAAAGGGTCTAGCGGGAGGCGAGCAGTACTTC; CDR3: CASSSSKGLAGGEQYF